The clone carrying this TCR beta chain showed up many times. Its antigen is still unknown. The CDR3 has 14 residues. The germline CDR1 and CDR2 sequences are SEHNR and FQNEAQ (reference sequence). V was pared by 3 bases and J by 2 bases, with 10 bases between. This sample is drawn from a study of T-cell reconstitution after alpha-beta-depleted transplantation in children. General study findings and limits: The study reportedly traced alpha-beta T cells about two months after transplant to several hundred expanded graft clones. Surviving recipient cells, namely T cells and thymic progenitors, were the source of high day-60 TCRbeta diversity in some patients. When one year had passed after transplant, most T-cell counts and diversity came from newly produced T cells.

Unique molecular identifiers featured in how the TCRbeta library was prepared. TCRdb reprocessed the PCR reads via MiXCR and lists one record per CDR3 protein. The data contain 450,000 to 600,000 distinct CDR3 sequences, 8% to 11% of them singletons. Here the sequenced sample was PBMCs, taken before TCRalphabeta/CD19-depleted stem cell transplant. V usage is TRBV7-9 and J usage is TRBJ2-5, with unresolved D. The receptor comes from a child aged 2-15 years with inherited bone marrow failure, due to receive a stem cell transplant. CDR3 bases: TGTGCCAGCAGCTTGCACAGTCCTCAAGAGACCCAGTACTTC. This translates into CASSLHSPQETQYF.